This is a list of T cell receptor beta chains from one sample in a study of T-cell reconstitution after alpha-beta-depleted transplantation in children. TCRdb itself ran the PCR reads through MiXCR, one entry per CDR3 protein. This table has hundreds of thousands of distinct CDR3 sequences, 10% to 15% appearing once. Sequences were derived from PBMCs, mostly from graft donor cells, sampled 360 days after TCRalphabeta/CD19-depleted stem cell transplant. The receptors were gathered from a male patient younger than 18 who had a stem cell transplant for acute myeloid leukemia, so the T cells may come from the graft donor. Each CDR3 is given with its conserved first and last residue. The order of the fields is J gene, D gene, V gene, clone size, CDR3 protein, CDR3 DNA. The D gene is left open where the match is weak. Expanded clones are given a class, and other clones once, few, many or no size at all.

j_gene: TRBJ1-2; d_gene: NA; v_gene: TRBV20-1; abundance: NA; CDR3aa: CSARDIREYYGYTF; CDR3nt: TGCAGTGCTAGAGATATACGGGAATACTATGGCTACACCTTC
j_gene: TRBJ2-1; d_gene: TRBD2; v_gene: TRBV7-8; abundance: many; CDR3aa: CASSSRGDRGLAGNEQFF; CDR3nt: TGTGCCAGCAGCTCTAGAGGGGATCGAGGACTAGCGGGGAATGAGCAGTTCTTC
j_gene: TRBJ2-1; d_gene: TRBD2; v_gene: TRBV5-1; abundance: NA; CDR3aa: CASSWQGLAALLRGSYNEQFF; CDR3nt: TGCGCCAGCAGCTGGCAGGGACTAGCGGCCCTCCTTAGGGGCTCCTACAATGAGCAGTTCTTC
j_gene: TRBJ1-5; d_gene: NA; v_gene: TRBV5-1; abundance: NA; CDR3aa: CASSPGRVDGNQPQHF; CDR3nt: TGCGCCAGCAGCCCTGGCCGGGTTGACGGGAATCAGCCCCAGCATTTT
j_gene: TRBJ2-5; d_gene: NA; v_gene: TRBV7-2; abundance: few; CDR3aa: CASSLSGMRETQYF; CDR3nt: TGTGCCAGCAGCTTATCTGGGATGCGGGAGACCCAGTACTTC
j_gene: TRBJ2-5; d_gene: TRBD1; v_gene: TRBV10-3; abundance: NA; CDR3aa: CAISEFGQGVKETQYF; CDR3nt: TGTGCCATCAGTGAGTTCGGACAGGGGGTAAAAGAGACCCAGTACTTC
j_gene: TRBJ2-5; d_gene: TRBD2; v_gene: TRBV20-1; abundance: NA; CDR3aa: CSASNPGTSKETQYF; CDR3nt: TGCAGTGCTAGTAATCCCGGGACTAGCAAAGAGACCCAGTACTTC
j_gene: TRBJ2-1; d_gene: NA; v_gene: TRBV7-2; abundance: few; CDR3aa: CASSPGERRYNEQFF; CDR3nt: TGTGCCAGCAGCCCCGGCGAGCGGAGATACAATGAGCAGTTCTTC
j_gene: TRBJ2-2; d_gene: NA; v_gene: TRBV12-3/TRBV12-4; abundance: many; CDR3aa: CASGVTGELFF; CDR3nt: TGTGCCAGCGGGGTTACCGGGGAGCTGTTTTTT
j_gene: TRBJ2-3; d_gene: NA; v_gene: TRBV29-1; abundance: NA; CDR3aa: CSVLADSTDTQYF; CDR3nt: TGCAGCGTTTTAGCGGATAGCACAGATACGCAGTATTTT
j_gene: TRBJ2-3; d_gene: NA; v_gene: TRBV6-1; abundance: NA; CDR3aa: CASSLPGRMSTDTQYF; CDR3nt: TGTGCCAGCAGCCTTCCGGGAAGAATGAGCACAGATACGCAGTATTTT
j_gene: TRBJ2-7; d_gene: NA; v_gene: TRBV18; abundance: NA; CDR3aa: CASSQKKGNEQYF; CDR3nt: TGTGCCAGCTCCCAAAAGAAGGGAAACGAGCAGTACTTC
j_gene: TRBJ1-2; d_gene: NA; v_gene: TRBV5-5; abundance: once; CDR3aa: CASSSRVNYGYTF; CDR3nt: TGTGCCAGCAGCAGTCGGGTTAACTATGGCTACACCTTC
j_gene: TRBJ2-3; d_gene: NA; v_gene: TRBV24-1; abundance: few; CDR3aa: CATSDPMTVTDTQYF; CDR3nt: TGTGCCACCAGTGATCCGATGACGGTAACAGATACGCAGTATTTT
j_gene: TRBJ2-7; d_gene: NA; v_gene: TRBV4-3; abundance: NA; CDR3aa: CASSQDTAGPNDDSPYEQYF; CDR3nt: TGCGCCAGCAGCCAAGATACGGCAGGACCTAATGACGATTCCCCCTACGAGCAGTACTTC
j_gene: TRBJ2-7; d_gene: TRBD2; v_gene: TRBV28; abundance: NA; CDR3aa: CASSLSGTSGLYEQYF; CDR3nt: TGTGCCAGCAGTTTATCCGGGACTAGCGGACTCTACGAGCAGTACTTC
j_gene: TRBJ1-5; d_gene: NA; v_gene: TRBV3-1; abundance: few; CDR3aa: CASSQDGTRPQHF; CDR3nt: TGTGCCAGCAGCCAAGACGGGACTCGTCCCCAGCATTTT
j_gene: TRBJ2-3; d_gene: TRBD2; v_gene: TRBV12-3/TRBV12-4; abundance: few; CDR3aa: CASSLWLAGPTDTQYF; CDR3nt: TGTGCCAGCAGCCTTTGGCTAGCGGGCCCCACAGATACGCAGTATTTT
j_gene: TRBJ2-7; d_gene: NA; v_gene: TRBV12-3/TRBV12-4; abundance: few; CDR3aa: CASSFGAGDEQYF; CDR3nt: TGTGCCAGCAGTTTTGGGGCAGGGGACGAGCAGTACTTC
j_gene: TRBJ2-4; d_gene: NA; v_gene: TRBV23-1; abundance: NA; CDR3aa: CASKVQRTKNIQYF; CDR3nt: TGCGCCAGCAAGGTCCAAAGAACCAAAAACATTCAGTACTTC
j_gene: TRBJ2-5; d_gene: NA; v_gene: TRBV25-1; abundance: few; CDR3aa: CASSAEYQETQYF; CDR3nt: TGTGCCAGCAGTGCCGAGTACCAAGAGACCCAGTACTTC
j_gene: TRBJ2-1; d_gene: NA; v_gene: TRBV11-2; abundance: many; CDR3aa: CASSSIRGAYNEQFF; CDR3nt: TGTGCCAGCAGCTCCATCAGGGGTGCCTACAATGAGCAGTTCTTC
j_gene: TRBJ2-2; d_gene: NA; v_gene: TRBV6-5; abundance: many; CDR3aa: CASSYSIAAGTGELFF; CDR3nt: TGTGCCAGCAGTTACTCGATTGCCGCGGGAACCGGGGAGCTGTTTTTT
j_gene: TRBJ2-3; d_gene: TRBD2; v_gene: TRBV20-1; abundance: NA; CDR3aa: CSASLAGVVTDTQYF; CDR3nt: TGCAGTGCTTCTCTAGCGGGAGTCGTCACAGATACGCAGTATTTT
j_gene: TRBJ1-5; d_gene: NA; v_gene: TRBV19; abundance: NA; CDR3aa: CASNGSNQPQHF; CDR3nt: TGTGCCAGTAACGGTAGCAATCAGCCCCAGCATTTT
j_gene: TRBJ2-3; d_gene: TRBD2; v_gene: TRBV28; abundance: NA; CDR3aa: CASRLMVLAGGPRTDTQYF; CDR3nt: TGTGCCAGTCGATTGATGGTGCTAGCGGGAGGGCCGCGCACAGATACGCAGTATTTT
j_gene: TRBJ2-3; d_gene: TRBD2; v_gene: TRBV7-2; abundance: many; CDR3aa: CASSPPRAGGPDTQYF; CDR3nt: TGTGCCAGCAGCCCCCCCAGGGCGGGAGGGCCGGATACGCAGTATTTT
j_gene: TRBJ2-1; d_gene: NA; v_gene: TRBV29-1; abundance: NA; CDR3aa: CSVEGTAGSYNEQFF; CDR3nt: TGCAGCGTTGAAGGGACGGCAGGCTCCTACAATGAGCAGTTCTTC
j_gene: TRBJ2-1; d_gene: NA; v_gene: TRBV20-1; abundance: NA; CDR3aa: CSASPGVGVYNEQFF; CDR3nt: TGCAGTGCTTCCCCGGGGGTTGGAGTCTACAATGAGCAGTTCTTC
j_gene: TRBJ2-1; d_gene: TRBD1; v_gene: TRBV5-6; abundance: NA; CDR3aa: CASRATGGAHNEQFF; CDR3nt: TGTGCCAGCAGGGCAACAGGGGGCGCCCACAATGAGCAGTTCTTC
j_gene: TRBJ2-1; d_gene: NA; v_gene: TRBV25-1; abundance: few; CDR3aa: CASSESGVTYNEQFF; CDR3nt: TGTGCCAGCAGTGAATCCGGGGTAACCTACAATGAGCAGTTCTTC
j_gene: TRBJ2-1; d_gene: NA; v_gene: TRBV4-3; abundance: NA; CDR3aa: CASSPAGIYNEQFF; CDR3nt: TGCGCCAGCAGCCCTGCCGGGATTTACAATGAGCAGTTCTTC
j_gene: TRBJ2-7; d_gene: TRBD2; v_gene: TRBV7-2; abundance: many; CDR3aa: CASSPGLAVAYEQYF; CDR3nt: TGTGCCAGCAGCCCAGGACTAGCGGTCGCCTACGAGCAGTACTTC
j_gene: TRBJ2-3; d_gene: NA; v_gene: TRBV5-6; abundance: NA; CDR3aa: CASSLSGRGDTQYF; CDR3nt: TGTGCCAGCAGCTTGTCAGGGAGAGGAGATACGCAGTATTTT
j_gene: TRBJ2-1; d_gene: TRBD2; v_gene: TRBV28; abundance: NA; CDR3aa: CASSPGGPYNEQFF; CDR3nt: TGTGCCAGCAGCCCGGGAGGGCCCTACAATGAGCAGTTCTTC
j_gene: TRBJ2-7; d_gene: TRBD2; v_gene: TRBV19; abundance: NA; CDR3aa: CASKLRASGPPWFEQYF; CDR3nt: TGTGCCAGCAAATTGAGGGCTAGCGGGCCTCCCTGGTTCGAGCAGTACTTC
j_gene: TRBJ2-7; d_gene: TRBD1; v_gene: TRBV28; abundance: few; CDR3aa: CATEGQGFLREQYF; CDR3nt: TGTGCCACTGAGGGACAGGGGTTCCTGCGCGAGCAGTACTTC
j_gene: TRBJ2-7; d_gene: TRBD2; v_gene: TRBV15; abundance: few; CDR3aa: CATSRDSGLVYEQYF; CDR3nt: TGTGCCACCAGCAGAGATAGTGGACTAGTCTACGAGCAGTACTTC
j_gene: TRBJ2-2; d_gene: TRBD2; v_gene: TRBV4-3; abundance: NA; CDR3aa: CASSPSSGSTGELFF; CDR3nt: TGCGCCAGCAGCCCATCTAGCGGGAGCACTGGGGAGCTGTTTTTT
j_gene: TRBJ2-1; d_gene: TRBD2; v_gene: TRBV11-2; abundance: few; CDR3aa: CASSFRLAGALSYNEQFF; CDR3nt: TGTGCCAGCAGCTTTAGACTAGCGGGAGCCCTTTCCTACAATGAGCAGTTCTTC
j_gene: TRBJ1-1; d_gene: NA; v_gene: TRBV29-1; abundance: NA; CDR3aa: CSVERRQKNTEAFF; CDR3nt: TGCAGCGTTGAAAGGAGACAGAAGAACACTGAAGCTTTCTTT
j_gene: TRBJ2-1; d_gene: NA; v_gene: TRBV29-1; abundance: many; CDR3aa: CSVGGQEQFF; CDR3nt: TGCAGCGTTGGGGGTCAGGAGCAGTTCTTC
j_gene: TRBJ2-3; d_gene: TRBD2; v_gene: TRBV27; abundance: few; CDR3aa: CASSSLWEGLTDTQYF; CDR3nt: TGTGCCAGCAGTTCTCTTTGGGAGGGGCTCACAGATACGCAGTATTTT
j_gene: TRBJ2-3; d_gene: NA; v_gene: TRBV7-3; abundance: few; CDR3aa: CASSFGPADNTQYF; CDR3nt: TGTGCCAGCAGCTTCGGACCGGCCGATAATACGCAGTATTTT
j_gene: TRBJ2-1; d_gene: NA; v_gene: TRBV29-1; abundance: many; CDR3aa: CSVEVGISNEQFF; CDR3nt: TGCAGCGTTGAGGTAGGGATTTCTAATGAGCAGTTCTTC
j_gene: TRBJ2-6; d_gene: NA; v_gene: TRBV19; abundance: NA; CDR3aa: CASRDLGANVLTF; CDR3nt: TGTGCCAGTAGGGACCTTGGGGCCAACGTCCTGACTTTC
j_gene: TRBJ2-1; d_gene: TRBD2; v_gene: TRBV29-1; abundance: few; CDR3aa: CSVEDPWSGRTNEQFF; CDR3nt: TGCAGCGTTGAAGACCCCTGGAGCGGGAGAACTAATGAGCAGTTCTTC
j_gene: TRBJ2-7; d_gene: NA; v_gene: TRBV3-1; abundance: few; CDR3aa: CASSQDRSGFPYEQYF; CDR3nt: TGTGCCAGCAGCCAAGATCGAAGCGGGTTCCCCTACGAGCAGTACTTC
j_gene: TRBJ2-1; d_gene: NA; v_gene: TRBV10-3; abundance: many; CDR3aa: CAISVGVRTGDNEQFF; CDR3nt: TGTGCCATCAGTGTGGGAGTGCGAACTGGGGACAATGAGCAGTTCTTC
j_gene: TRBJ2-5; d_gene: NA; v_gene: TRBV12-3/TRBV12-4; abundance: NA; CDR3aa: CASSSYVPETQYF; CDR3nt: TGTGCCAGCAGTTCCTATGTACCAGAGACCCAGTACTTC
j_gene: TRBJ2-3; d_gene: TRBD2; v_gene: TRBV20-1; abundance: many; CDR3aa: CSATGLAGDPDTQYF; CDR3nt: TGCAGTGCTACGGGACTAGCGGGAGACCCAGATACGCAGTATTTT
j_gene: TRBJ2-3; d_gene: NA; v_gene: TRBV18; abundance: NA; CDR3aa: CASSPTGAGSTDTQYF; CDR3nt: TGTGCCAGCTCACCGACCGGGGCAGGCAGCACAGATACGCAGTATTTT
j_gene: TRBJ2-2; d_gene: NA; v_gene: TRBV29-1; abundance: NA; CDR3aa: CSVEDHRPGINTGELFF; CDR3nt: TGCAGCGTTGAAGATCATAGACCAGGGATAAACACCGGGGAGCTGTTTTTT
j_gene: TRBJ1-4; d_gene: NA; v_gene: TRBV3-1; abundance: few; CDR3aa: CASRGSGGAIGKLFF; CDR3nt: TGTGCCAGCAGGGGGTCGGGAGGGGCAATAGGAAAACTGTTTTTT
j_gene: TRBJ2-2; d_gene: NA; v_gene: TRBV5-1; abundance: NA; CDR3aa: CASSLGLRGEGTGELFF; CDR3nt: TGCGCCAGCAGCTTGGGGTTACGGGGCGAGGGCACCGGGGAGCTGTTTTTT